The TCR beta chain under discussion was sequenced for a study of monozygotic twins with inflammatory bowel disease. General study findings and limits: Differences in immunosuppressive treatment may have been a source of added variability in patient repertoires.

Germline V gene lookup returns CDR1 SQVTM and CDR2 ANQGSEA. The CDR3 has 12 amino acids. Researchers collected over 2 ml of blood per donor. Reanalyzing the 5' RACE reads, TCRdb keeps one entry per CDR3 protein, without DNA. The sample has about 350,000 distinct CDR3 sequences; the top ten hold approximately 2%. Notes on this clonotype: The antigen is undetermined.

The chain employs TRBV29-1 and TRBJ2-1; TCRdb gives TRBD2 as the D gene, but with no DNA this cannot be confirmed. This receptor was obtained from a human donor with ulcerative colitis or Crohn's disease, or a healthy co-twin of an affected twin (not recorded which). The sequencing input was blood. CDR3 residues: CSVLPGGDEQFF.